The 30 T cell receptor beta chains below were found in one sample sequenced in a study of blood T cell repertoires in COVID-19. The method was immunoSEQ multiplex PCR; TCRdb's version includes in-frame clones alone and lacks a portion of them. The data show approximately 200,000 clones, with 88% seen just once and 1.5% to 2% held by the top ten. The sample consisted of peripheral blood. These receptors were taken from a man in his 70s with acute or convalescent COVID-19.

The chain joins TRBV27 to TRBJ1-1; TRBD1 matches 7 bases. The J segment lost 5 bases and the V segment lost 6 bases, leaving 9 bases of the junction unmatched. The V gene's germline CDR1 is MNHEY and CDR2 SMNVEV (reference sequence). The CDR3 loop spans 14 amino acids. The CDR3 loop is CASSSNYRGTEAFF. CDR3 nucleotides: TGTGCCAGCAGCTCCAATTACAGGGGTACTGAAGCTTTCTTT.

The V gene is TRBV7-8, the J gene TRBJ1-1, with a weak D call TRBD1 (6 bases). Germline V gives CDR1 SGHVS, CDR2 FQNEAQ. The ends were cut back, 4 bases at V and 4 bases at J, with 13 bases in the middle. The CDR3 sequence is 14 residues long. The CDR3: CASSSDQGSTEAFF. DNA for the CDR3: TGTGCCAGCAGCTCCGACCAGGGGAGCACTGAAGCTTTCTTT. Full variable domain (missing parts from reference TRBV7-8 and TRBJ1-1): GAGVSQSPRYKVAKRGQDVALRCDPISGHVSLFWYQQALGQGPEFLTYFQNEAQLDKSGLPSDRFFAERPEGSVSTLKIQRTQQEDSAVYLCASSSDQGSTEAFFGQGTRLTVV.

This clone was seen a few times. The chain carries TRBV5-1 and TRBJ2-3; 8 bases align to TRBD2. This CDR3 has 16 amino acids. The germline CDR1 and CDR2 sequences are SGHRS and YFSETQ. The ends lost 0 bases at V and 0 bases at J; junction bases unmatched: 3. CDR3 in amino acids: CASSLGSSGSTDTQYF. The CDR3 DNA is TGCGCCAGCAGCTTGGGGTCTAGCGGGAGCACAGATACGCAGTATTTT.

The chain couples TRBV5-6 to TRBJ1-1, with D unresolved. This CDR3 is 12 amino acids long. CDR1 and CDR2 from the germline V gene are SGHDT and YYEEEE. Trimming took 0 bases from V and 8 from J, leaving 8 bases between them. The DNA of the CDR3 is TGTGCCAGCAGCTTGGCTTCGCGAGAAGCTTTCTTT. Translating gives CASSLASREAFF.

This chain joins TRBV19 and TRBJ1-5; D is unclear. Deletions cut 6 bases from V and 11 bases from J, with 20 bases between. Germline values: CDR1 LNHDA, CDR2 SQIVND (reference sequence). CDR3 size: 14 residues. CDR3 region: CASSPEGSGVAQHF. The CDR3 DNA reads as TGTGCCAGTAGCCCTGAGGGCAGCGGGGTGGCCCAGCATTTT.

CDR3 region: CASSETGYNSPLHF. CDR3 in DNA: TGTGCCAGCAGTGAAACAGGGTATAATTCACCCCTCCACTTT. The rearrangement uses TRBV9 and TRBJ1-6; tentatively, D is TRBD1 (6 bases). Germline V gene lookup returns CDR1 SGDLS and CDR2 YYNGEE. Deletions cut 5 bases from V and 4 bases from J, with 10 bases between. The CDR3 has 14 amino acids.

The V and J genes are TRBV7-2 and TRBJ2-3, with D maybe TRBD2 (6 bases). The CDR3 runs 17 residues. V lost 5 bases, J lost 3 bases, and 21 bases lay in between. Germline-derived CDR1 and CDR2 are SGHTA and FQGNSA. In DNA, the CDR3 is TGTGCCAGCAGCACCCGGCCAGCCGTGGAGGGAACAGATACGCAGTATTTT. As protein: CASSTRPAVEGTDTQYF. Full variable domain (remainder filled in from reference TRBV7-2 and TRBJ2-3): GAGVSQSPSNKVTEKGKDVELRCDPISGHTALYWYRQSLGQGLEFLIYFQGNSAPDKSGLPSDRFSAERTGGSVSTLTIQRTQQEDSAVYLCASSTRPAVEGTDTQYFGPGTRLTVL.

The rearrangement uses TRBV2 and TRBJ1-1, with D possibly matching TRBD1 (5 bases). Looked up from germline, CDR1 is SNHLY and CDR2 is FYNNEI. Between the trimmed V and J ends, which lost 2 bases and 7 bases, there was a span of 5 bases. The CDR3 is 11 residues long. The CDR3 here is CASSEQGEAFF. The DNA for the CDR3 is TGTGCCAGCAGTGAACAGGGTGAAGCTTTCTTT.

The chain links TRBV18 to TRBJ1-1, with D uncertain. The germline V gene has CDR1 KGHSH and CDR2 LQKENI. Trimming shortened V by 2 bases and J by 3 bases, and 7 bases separated the two germline ends. This CDR3 spans 13 amino acids. The CDR3 protein is CASSPIIDTEAFF. The DNA of the CDR3 is TGTGCCAGCTCACCAATCATAGACACTGAAGCTTTCTTT.

This rearrangement joins TRBV11-2 to TRBJ2-7; possibly TRBD1 for D (6 bases). The germline V gene encodes CDR1 SGHAT and CDR2 FQNNGV. V lost 5 bases to trimming and J lost 5 bases, with 16 bases between them. The CDR3 is 14 amino acids. DNA for the CDR3: TGTGCCAGCAGCCGAGGGGGTTCAGCGGACGAGCAGTACTTC. Amino acid sequence: CASSRGGSADEQYF.

The genes are TRBV5-4 and TRBJ2-7, with D tentatively TRBD1 (6 bases). Germline-derived CDR1 and CDR2 are SGHNT and YYREEE (reference sequence). The V end lost 3 bases, the J end lost 2 bases, and 9 bases lay between the germline ends. CDR3 length equals 13 residues. CDR3 amino acids: CASSSWTAYEQYF. For the CDR3, the DNA is TGTGCCAGCAGCTCCTGGACAGCCTACGAGCAGTACTTC.

The V and J genes are TRBV6-5 and TRBJ1-6, with a weak D call TRBD1 (6 bases). With 2 bases removed from V and 5 bases from J, the gap between germline ends came to 10 bases. Germline V lookup: CDR1 MNHEY, CDR2 SVGAGI. The CDR3 contains 15 residues. CDR3 bases: TGTGCCAGCAGTTACGCCGGACAGAATAATTCACCCCTCCACTTT. Its translation: CASSYAGQNNSPLHF.

This chain joins TRBV7-9 and TRBJ1-1, with D maybe TRBD1 (5 bases). The germline gives CDR1 SEHNR, CDR2 FQNEAQ (reference sequence). The V gene lost 4 bases and the J gene lost 1 base, with 7 bases spanning the gap. The CDR3 runs 13 residues. CDR3: CASSSQGNTEAFF. CDR3 nucleotide sequence: TGTGCCAGCAGCTCCCAGGGGAACACTGAAGCTTTCTTT.

As DNA, the CDR3 is TGTGCCAGCAGCCCTCCGGACAGGGATTCCCACGAGCAGTACTTC. It translates to CASSPPDRDSHEQYF. The V call is TRBV28, the J call TRBJ2-7, with TRBD1 matching 8 bases. The CDR3 spans 15 residues. The germline gives CDR1 MDHEN, CDR2 SYDVKM. Trimming at V came to 6 bases and at J to 5 bases, leaving 12 bases not matched to a gene.

CDR3 amino acids: CASSLGTASGNTIYF. The CDR3 DNA is TGCGCCAGCAGCTTGGGAACAGCCTCTGGAAACACCATATATTTT. The V call is TRBV5-1, the J call TRBJ1-3; the D is unclear. The V and J ends lost 0 bases and 0 bases respectively, with 7 bases between them. Germline CDR1 reads SGHRS; CDR2 reads YFSETQ. The CDR3 runs to 15 residues.

This clone turned up a few times. This chain joins TRBV27 and TRBJ2-6; D is possibly TRBD1 (6 bases). Germline V gives CDR1 MNHEY, CDR2 SMNVEV (reference sequence). The CDR3 is 17 residues long. Between the trimmed V and J ends, which lost 4 bases and 0 bases, there was a span of 13 bases. Written as DNA, the CDR3 is TGTGCCAGCAGTTGGGCGGACAGAGTCTCTGGGGCCAACGTCCTGACTTTC. It specifies CASSWADRVSGANVLTF.

The J gene is TRBJ2-2, the V gene TRBV7-6; 10 nucleotides line up with TRBD2. The CDR3 covers 14 residues. Per germline, CDR1 SGHVS and CDR2 FNYEAQ. Trimming removed 7 bases from V and 6 bases from J; junction bases left unmatched: 5. The DNA for the CDR3 is TGTGCCAGCACCGGACTAGCGGAAGCCGGGGAGCTGTTTTTT. Residues: CASTGLAEAGELFF.

The gene calls are TRBV28 and TRBJ2-1; D is undetermined. Germline loops: CDR1 MDHEN, CDR2 SYDVKM. Between the trimmed V and J ends, which lost 3 bases and 6 bases, there was a span of 15 bases. The length of the CDR3 is 15 residues. CDR3 nucleotide sequence: TGTGCCAGCAGTTTTGCCAGACCGCGGTCCAATGAGCAGTTCTTC. It encodes CASSFARPRSNEQFF.

This rearrangement joins TRBV27 to TRBJ2-6; no definite D call. The V gene lost 5 bases and the J gene lost 0 bases, with 8 bases spanning the gap. Per germline, CDR1 MNHEY and CDR2 SMNVEV (reference sequence). The CDR3 length is 15 residues. This CDR3 is CASSPRSSGANVLTF. In nucleotides, the CDR3 is TGTGCCAGCAGTCCCCGCAGCTCTGGGGCCAACGTCCTGACTTTC.

This CDR3 reads CASSLGLSREQYF. The CDR3 DNA sequence: TGTGCCAGCAGCTTAGGTTTATCTCGCGAGCAGTACTTC. The chain recombines TRBV7-8 with TRBJ2-7; D not resolved. The CDR3 consists of 13 residues. V gave up 1 base and J gave up 6 bases, with 10 bases separating them. The germline CDR1 and CDR2 sequences are SGHVS and FQNEAQ.

This chain connects TRBV7-8 to TRBJ2-1; weak D call: TRBD2 (5 bases). The germline V and J ends were trimmed by 1 base and 0 bases, with 10 bases remaining between them. CDR3 length: 16 residues. Germline CDR1 is SGHVS and CDR2 is FQNEAQ. This CDR3 reads CASSLGATSSYNEQFF. In DNA, the CDR3 is TGTGCCAGCAGCTTAGGCGCTACTAGCTCCTACAATGAGCAGTTCTTC.

V is TRBV5-1 and J is TRBJ2-7; D gene ambiguous. This CDR3 region has 13 residues. Germline V gene sequence: CDR1 SGHRS, CDR2 YFSETQ. V was shortened by 4 bases and J by 3 bases, with 11 bases between the two germline ends. The CDR3 region has the DNA TGCGCCAGCAGCGCAGAATTAATCTACGAGCAGTACTTC. This translates into CASSAELIYEQYF.

The V call is TRBV28, the J call TRBJ2-3, with 9 bases that match TRBD1. Germline CDR1 is MDHEN and CDR2 is SYDVKM. The CDR3 sequence is 16 residues long. Trimming took 6 bases from V and 2 from J; bases not matched to a gene: 9. CDR3 amino acids: CASSQMTGGYTDTQYF. For the CDR3, the DNA is TGTGCCAGCAGCCAAATGACAGGGGGTTACACAGATACGCAGTATTTT. The complete variable domain, with remaining parts taken from reference TRBV28 and TRBJ2-3, reads DVKVTQSSRYLVKRTGEKVFLECVQDMDHENMFWYRQDPGLGLRLIYFSYDVKMKEKGDIPEGYSVSREKKERFSLILESASTNQTSMYLCASSQMTGGYTDTQYFGPGTRLTVL.

This clone came up once. The chain recombines TRBV18 with TRBJ2-5; TRBD2 might be the D (6 bases). CDR3 length: 13 amino acids. Germline CDR1 and CDR2: KGHSH and LQKENI. Trimming took off 5 bases at V and 0 bases at J, with 7 bases between the two ends. DNA for the CDR3: TGTGCCAGCTCAGGGGGGTACCAAGAGACCCAGTACTTC. This codes for CASSGGYQETQYF.

The chain is built from TRBV6-5 and TRBJ2-7; no clear D gene. From germline, CDR1 is MNHEY and CDR2 SVGAGI. Trimming removed 8 bases at V and 3 bases at J, with 8 bases between. The CDR3 is 11 residues long. The CDR3, as DNA: TGTGCCAGCGAGGAGTACTACGAGCAGTACTTC. Its protein product is CASEEYYEQYF.

V and J are TRBV5-1 and TRBJ1-1, with D possibly matching TRBD1 (6 bases). The germline V and J ends were trimmed by 0 bases and 4 bases, with 10 bases remaining between them. The CDR3 extends over 14 amino acids. The germline gives CDR1 SGHRS, CDR2 YFSETQ. As DNA, the CDR3 is TGCGCCAGCAGCTTGGCAGGGGCCGGCACTGAAGCTTTCTTT. It codes for CASSLAGAGTEAFF.

V gene TRBV27 combines with J gene TRBJ1-2; 7 nucleotides line up with TRBD1. Losses at the gene ends were 8 bases for V and 2 bases for J; bases not matched to a gene: 5. The length of the CDR3 is 13 residues. Per the germline V gene, CDR1 is MNHEY and CDR2 is SMNVEV (reference sequence). The CDR3 DNA is TGTGCCAGCCGGGGGGGACAGAACTATGGCTACACCTTC. Translated, it gives CASRGGQNYGYTF.

The gene calls are TRBV21-1 and TRBJ2-7; the table gives TRBD1 as D, unverified against the DNA. TRBV21-1 is recorded as a pseudogene. This CDR3 is 16 amino acids long. The CDR3, as DNA: TGTGCCAGCAGCAAAGATCGACAGGGCCCTTCCTACGAGCAGTACTTC. Protein product: CASSKDRQGPSYEQYF.

The chain is built from TRBV29-1 and TRBJ2-3; 8 bases match TRBD2. Germline V lookup: CDR1 SQVTM, CDR2 ANQGSEA. The V segment lost 2 bases and the J segment 6 bases; nucleotides outside the gene matches: 13. The CDR3 spans 16 residues. The CDR3 sequence: CSVEKQPAGEWDTQYF. The DNA of the CDR3 is TGCAGCGTTGAAAAACAACCAGCGGGAGAGTGGGATACGCAGTATTTT.

The rearrangement joins TRBV27 to TRBJ2-3, with D perhaps TRBD2 (6 bases). CDR3 size: 14 residues. Trimming removed 6 bases from V and 4 bases from J, with 14 bases in between. Germline V CDR1 and CDR2: MNHEY, SMNVEV (reference sequence). For the CDR3, the DNA is TGTGCCAGCAGCTATCGAAGCGGGTCAGATACGCAGTATTTT. Its translation: CASSYRSGSDTQYF.